Listed below are T cell receptor beta chains from one sample, sequenced in a study of vaccination effects on CD4 cells after COVID-19. Antigens for these TCRs are unknown. Sequencing was performed with immunoSEQ multiplex PCR; in TCRdb, only in-frame clones are kept and a portion is missing. The data contain about 20,000 clones, 70% of them seen just once; the ten biggest clones take up about 17%. The sample here was CD4+ T cells from PBMCs cultured with HCoV-229E spike peptides, taken before COVID-19 vaccination. All receptors derive from a human donor who received a COVID-19 vaccine. Each CDR3 is given with its conserved first and last residue. A D gene is named only where the DNA matches it firmly. Not all rows give a size; the values are once, few, many and, for expanded clones, a class.

j_call: TRBJ2-3; v_call: TRBV19; clone_size: .; d_call: TRBD1; cdr3_aa: CASSVRQGPTDTQYF; cdr3_nt: TGTGCCAGTAGTGTTCGACAGGGCCCCACAGATACGCAGTATTTT
j_call: TRBJ1-2; v_call: TRBV23-1; clone_size: .; d_call: .; cdr3_aa: CASSTGYRGVRILNEYGYTF; cdr3_nt: TGCGCCAGCAGCACAGGGTATCGGGGCGTCCGCATCCTAAACGAATATGGCTACACCTTC
j_call: TRBJ1-2; v_call: TRBV6-5; clone_size: .; d_call: TRBD1; cdr3_aa: CASSYRGTGVYGYTF; cdr3_nt: TGTGCCAGCAGTTACCGAGGGACAGGGGTATATGGCTACACCTTC
j_call: TRBJ2-7; v_call: TRBV12-3/TRBV12-4; clone_size: .; d_call: .; cdr3_aa: CASSQRVAYEQYF; cdr3_nt: TGTGCCAGCAGTCAACGCGTGGCCTACGAGCAGTACTTC
j_call: TRBJ2-1; v_call: TRBV9; clone_size: .; d_call: TRBD2; cdr3_aa: CASSVETSGRQFF; cdr3_nt: TGTGCCAGCAGCGTGGAAACTAGCGGGAGGCAGTTCTTC
j_call: TRBJ2-2; v_call: TRBV11-2; clone_size: .; d_call: .; cdr3_aa: CASSFPLNTGELFF; cdr3_nt: TGTGCCAGCAGCTTTCCCTTAAACACCGGGGAGCTGTTTTTT
j_call: TRBJ1-5; v_call: TRBV19; clone_size: few; d_call: TRBD1; cdr3_aa: CASNRRGRGNQPQHF; cdr3_nt: TGTGCCAGTAATCGGAGGGGGCGAGGAAATCAGCCCCAGCATTTT
j_call: TRBJ1-3; v_call: TRBV10-3; clone_size: .; d_call: .; cdr3_aa: CAISDRAGGNTIYF; cdr3_nt: TGTGCCATCAGTGACAGGGCGGGTGGAAACACCATATATTTT
j_call: TRBJ2-3; v_call: TRBV5-1; clone_size: .; d_call: TRBD2; cdr3_aa: CASSRMSSGVPDTQYF; cdr3_nt: TGCGCCAGCAGCAGGATGTCTAGCGGAGTTCCAGATACGCAGTATTTT
j_call: TRBJ2-1; v_call: TRBV6-5; clone_size: .; d_call: .; cdr3_aa: CASSRLASAYNEQFF; cdr3_nt: TGTGCCAGCAGTCGCCTAGCGTCGGCTTACAATGAGCAGTTCTTC
j_call: TRBJ2-7; v_call: TRBV5-1; clone_size: .; d_call: TRBD1; cdr3_aa: CASRQTHPLRQGATYEQYF; cdr3_nt: TGCGCCAGCAGACAAACACACCCGCTTCGACAGGGGGCAACCTACGAGCAGTACTTC
j_call: TRBJ1-2; v_call: TRBV10-2; clone_size: .; d_call: .; cdr3_aa: CASSESFTGRGYTF; cdr3_nt: TGCGCCAGCAGTGAGTCTTTTACCGGTAGGGGCTACACCTTC
j_call: TRBJ1-2; v_call: TRBV5-1; clone_size: .; d_call: .; cdr3_aa: CASSLTEQGRGLNYGYTF; cdr3_nt: TGCGCCAGCAGCTTAACAGAGCAGGGTCGAGGGCTTAACTATGGCTACACCTTC
j_call: TRBJ2-5; v_call: TRBV6-2/TRBV6-3; clone_size: .; d_call: .; cdr3_aa: CASSYLDRKETQYF; cdr3_nt: TGTGCCAGCAGTTATTTGGACAGAAAAGAGACCCAGTACTTC
j_call: TRBJ1-5; v_call: TRBV2; clone_size: .; d_call: TRBD1; cdr3_aa: CASSVRTGGSNQPQHF; cdr3_nt: TGTGCCAGCAGTGTTCGAACAGGGGGTAGCAATCAGCCCCAGCATTTT
j_call: TRBJ1-6; v_call: TRBV9; clone_size: .; d_call: .; cdr3_aa: CASSVDGAGDYNSPLHF; cdr3_nt: TGTGCCAGCAGCGTAGACGGAGCAGGGGACTATAATTCACCCCTCCACTTT
j_call: TRBJ1-2; v_call: TRBV20-1; clone_size: few; d_call: .; cdr3_aa: CSARAGYGYTF; cdr3_nt: TGCAGTGCTAGGGCAGGGTATGGCTACACCTTC
j_call: TRBJ1-2; v_call: TRBV7-9; clone_size: few; d_call: .; cdr3_aa: CASSLDNRARPYGYTF; cdr3_nt: TGTGCCAGCAGCTTAGATAACAGGGCGCGTCCCTATGGCTACACCTTC